This T cell receptor (beta chain) was sequenced during a study of control samples from healthy donors and cancer patients. This CDR3 is built from 11 residues. Germline CDR1 is MNHEY and CDR2 is SVGEGT. The V end lost 1 base, the J end lost 5 bases, and 3 bases lay between the germline ends. Clones were sequenced by immunoSEQ multiplex PCR, and TCRdb holds only the in-frame ones, with some missing. The sample contains 150,000 to 200,000 clones, just over 90% of which appear only once. Sequenced input: blood. The receptor comes from a man aged 30-40 years in good health. This sequence joins TRBV6-2 or TRBV6-3 and TRBJ2-7; D not resolved. The CDR3 DNA sequence: TGTGCCAGCAGTTACTTGGACGAGCAGTACTTC. Its translation: CASSYLDEQYF.